This entry concerns a single T cell receptor beta chain. The antigen this receptor binds is unknown. Base qualities are not provided; no much larger clone lies one nucleotide away. Libraries were made using the immunoSEQ multiplex PCR assay. The multiplex PCR relied on a mix of 60 forward primers for TCR Vbeta segments and 13 reverse primers for TCR Jbeta segments. The CDR3 region of rearranged TCR beta genes was amplified from genomic DNA by a multiplex PCR assay. The Illumina HiSeq System was used to sequence the amplified TCR beta libraries as 87-base-pair reads. The authors processed their data as follows. A later analysis tallied roughly 80 million unique TCR beta chains across the 700 or so repertoires, and around 9.9 million of those chains were shared by two or more donors. Raw reads were error-corrected and collapsed into unique sequences with a nearest-neighbor algorithm that merged closely related sequences to remove PCR and sequencing errors. CDR3 sequences were aligned to IMGT reference sequences to assign V, D and J gene segments. For a sequence to be retained, at least a six-nucleotide match to both a V gene segment and a J gene segment was required. A rearrangement was called productive if the CDR3 had no stop codons and remained in frame with V and J, and every other rearrangement was called non-productive. CDR3 was defined by IMGT convention, running from the second conserved V-encoded cysteine to the conserved J-encoded phenylalanine. The earlier analysis of roughly 590 of the donors excluded sequences that lacked an unambiguous match to a single V gene segment. In an earlier analysis of some 590 of the donors, a V segment was called functional when productive rearrangements were above 56.7%, and segregating when the standard deviation between donors exceeded 5%. A statistical classification framework was developed to diagnose cytomegalovirus status using the catalog of TCR beta chain sequences. V and J gene assignment, in a later analysis, came from comparing TCR nucleotide sequences with IMGT/GENE-DB human TR gene sequences. In a later analysis, CDR3 sequences and most-parsimonious VDJ recombination scenarios were assigned using the TCRdist pipeline. In a later analysis, each TCR beta chain was defined by its CDR3 amino acid sequence together with its V-gene family, and reads lacking a unique V-gene family were excluded. To address suspected cross-contamination and a sequencing artifact, a later analysis removed 450 to 700 highly shared, low-generation-probability nucleotide sequences. In a later analysis, a clonal expansion index was calculated for each public chain from normalized within-repertoire ranks of inferred template counts. In a later analysis, generation probabilities were computed using a VDJ recombination model fitted to out-of-frame rearrangements, and the results were checked against IGoR. A later analysis scored TCR-TCR, TCR-HLA and TCR-CMV co-occurrence with hypergeometric tests, applying a repertoire-size bias correction to TCR pairs. False discovery rates were estimated in a later analysis by permuting HLA or CMV assignments 20 times. A later analysis grouped co-occurring TCRs with DBSCAN, adding TCRdist sequence similarity when clustering within HLA-allele-positive subsets. Repertoires with fewer than 30,000 or more than 120,000 public chains, plus five repertoires with anomalous nucleotide sharing, were excluded from co-occurrence clustering. Here the immuneACCESS table is served through TCRdb, limited to in-frame sequences with V and J called. Missing clones are a known gap in these copies; in checked studies unresolved V genes cover under half, and the rest lacks a known reason. The D gene and trimming were derived from the DNA, and the V and J assignments and clone size from that table. A total of around 140,000 clones appear in this sample, 78% of them only once. The ten largest clones capture 2.5% to 3% of the sample.

The sample belongs to a study of cytomegalovirus exposure and HLA in healthy donors (dated by TCRdb to the late 2010s). Describing the broader study: An earlier analysis of some 620 of the donors reported 250 to 300 Gb of sequence data and 95 million to 140 million unique TCR beta sequences obtained from some 170 million T cells. An early release that covered about 600 HLA-typed donors contained around 300 gigabases of sequencing data and 80 million or so unique TCR sequences. Of the approximately 400 genotyped donors, 65% to 90% were placed in the genetic ancestry cluster associated with self-reported Caucasian donors. The study aimed to test whether signatures of past pathogen exposure could be identified by cataloging public T cell receptors. Using immunosequencing, the study profiled T cell repertoires from 500 to 800 subjects and related those repertoires to cytomegalovirus serostatus. Along with the roughly 700-subject first cohort, a separate validation cohort of over a hundred different subjects was used. High-throughput TCR immunosequencing, statistical association of individual TCRs with disease status, and machine learning were combined to predict cytomegalovirus infection status. A later analysis re-analyzed previously published TCR beta repertoires from roughly 600 donors and added high-resolution HLA genotyping to study TCR occurrence patterns. Rather than using new phenotypic data, the later analysis identified candidate immune exposures from TCR beta sequences and from how often those sequences occurred across donors. An earlier analysis of approximately 640 of the donors applied high-throughput TCR beta sequencing to assess whether each TCR beta V gene segment acted as functional or pseudogenic. Donor age, sex, ethnicity and CMV serostatus were compiled together with the repertoire data. Genome-wide SNP genotypes for about 65% of the roughly 670 donors were used in a later genetic analysis, which treated that subset as a discovery cohort. All discovery cohort repertoires had been generated on a single sequencing platform. HLA typing covered class I and class II loci at four-digit resolution. Typing coverage varied by locus: roughly 620-630 donors for A, B, C, DRB1 and DQB1; more than 500 for DQA1; more than 600 for DPA1; around 450 for DPB1. Roughly five DR-DQ haplotypes were handled as single units for association and clustering, since linkage in the cohort was strong. Among several hundred genotyped donors of the cohort, an average of approximately 240,000 unique TCR beta nucleotide sequences was sequenced per donor, of which 15% to 20% were non-productive. Study-wide conclusions, independent of this receptor: While some public TCRs were present in many individuals, most TCR sequences turned up only very rarely across donors. Three of the identified cytomegalovirus-associated TCR beta chains were confirmed in vitro to be specific for cytomegalovirus antigens. A further reported finding was that TCR beta sequences accurately predicted the HLA-A and HLA-B alleles for most subjects in the first cohort. It was suggested by the authors that the approach could potentially be generalized to other disease states and immunological phenotypes. In a later analysis, TCR association rates were found to vary across HLA loci, with the most associated TCRs seen for DRB1 alleles and the fewest for HLA-C alleles. Presence/absence analyses assumed roughly uniform sequencing depth across donors, an assumption that may not hold. A cluster of highly shared sequence variants was judged likely to be a technical artifact of the sequencing pipeline. HLA typing was unavailable for some donors at each locus, so association tests used only the typed subset. Compared with equally common non-associated chains, HLA-associated TCR beta chains in a later analysis were more clonally expanded and had lower generation probabilities. The study listed approximately 150 TCR beta chains as associated with cytomegalovirus. Several of the top co-occurrence clusters appeared to be linked to parvovirus B19, influenza, CMV and Epstein-Barr virus, according to a later analysis. Linkage disequilibrium might explain the correlated functional status among segregating V segments, but an unknown experimental factor could not be excluded. At a false discovery rate of 0.05, a later analysis linked some 18,000 TCR beta sequences to specific HLA alleles. A later genetic analysis associated a missense DCLRE1C variant with V-gene and J-gene trimming of TCR beta chains, and an independent cohort replicated the association. In a later analysis, most CMV-associated TCR beta chains were found to appear HLA-restricted, with HLA associations seemingly driven largely by CMV exposure. In a later genetic analysis, fewer N-insertions in productive TCRs were reported among donors in an Asian-associated ancestry cluster than the approximately 670-donor mean. Because counts were too low, some 16 rarely observed V segments, including chromosome 9 orphons, were excluded from the earlier analysis of several hundred of the donors. Cytomegalovirus status was reported to be diagnosed by the classifier with high specificity and sensitivity in both the original and validation cohorts. The only immune exposure information available for the cohort was CMV serostatus. In this cohort, only TCR beta chains were sequenced, and detectable features were limited by the absence of alpha or paired-chain data. Some IMGT-functional V segments, including TRBV6-2 and TRBV6-3, could not be told apart with the 87-base-pair reads, so those segments were excluded. In an earlier analysis of 587 of the donors, most TCR beta V segments appeared in productive rearrangements about 87% or about 30% of the time, broadly matching IMGT annotations. When HLA alleles, especially DR and DQ, strongly co-occurred, attributing TCR associations to individual alleles was difficult.

The cohort was made up of approximately 670 healthy bone marrow donors. At the time of sampling, every cohort member was nominally healthy, though immune exposures that went unrecorded were likely present. The donor was CMV seronegative and belonged to the group of 380 or so seronegative cohort members. Each donor provided a peripheral blood sample, and peripheral blood mononuclear cells were used for TCR beta sequencing. The Qiagen DNeasy Blood Extraction Kit was used to extract genomic DNA from the blood cell samples. The CDR3 holds 17 amino acids from the cysteine to the phenylalanine. The entry retains the CDR3 DNA only, 51 bases that are in frame from base 1. V and J are trimmed by 5 bases and 7 bases, and the gene matches miss 16 bases of the junction. Sequences SGHVS (CDR1) and FNYEAQ (CDR2) are obtained from the germline V gene.

What was sequenced was PBMCs. The V and J genes are TRBV7-6 and TRBJ2-2, and 7 junction bases match TRBD2. This TCR was recovered from a female donor in good health and CMV-seronegative. The DNA sequence is given as TGTGCCAGCAGCCCACCGGAGGGCGGGAGCGTTGGCGGGGAGCTGTTTTTT. The translation is CASSPPEGGSVGGELFF.